These 9 T cell receptor beta chains came from one sample sequenced in a study of naive and memory T cell subsets. The treatment here: skin biopsy from PPD injection site in Mantoux-positive individual. The library had UMIs added by 3' ligation of an oligonucleotide to TCR cDNA. Amplification of ligated cDNA took four PCR rounds with SP2 and nested alpha and beta constant primers. TCRdb recomputed calls from the UMI-ligation and nested PCR reads with MiXCR, one row per CDR3 protein. The table includes about 24,000 distinct CDR3 sequences, approximately 5.7% detected once. The sample here was skin, taken from a tuberculin skin test site. All receptors come from an adult in good health.

This clonotype has a count of ten or more. The gene calls are TRBV5-6 and TRBJ2-1; 10 bases agree with TRBD1. Per germline, CDR1 SGHDT and CDR2 YYEEEE. The CDR3 extends over 15 amino acids. The V and J ends lost 3 bases and 2 bases, in that order; junction bases with no gene match: 2. The DNA of the CDR3 is TGTGCCAGCAGCTGGGGACAGGGGCCCTACAATGAGCAGTTCTTC. Translating it yields CASSWGQGPYNEQFF.

This clonotype occurred many times. This chain joins TRBV2 and TRBJ2-3; 8 nucleotides line up with TRBD1. Unmatched junction bases numbered 10, after V lost 8 bases and J lost 3 bases. The germline CDR1 and CDR2 sequences are SNHLY and FYNNEI. The CDR3 totals 15 residues. CDR3 bases: TGTGCCAGCGAAAAAGACAGGGGTGGGACAGATACGCAGTATTTT. This codes for CASEKDRGGTDTQYF.

This clonotype was found many times. This rearrangement joins TRBV14 to TRBJ1-6; D is perhaps TRBD1 (5 bases). This CDR3 is built from 15 residues. Trimming shortened V by 5 bases and J by 7 bases, and 15 bases separated the two germline ends. Germline V gives CDR1 SGHDN, CDR2 FVKESK. CDR3 sequence reads: CASSGPGTPNSPLHF. CDR3 nucleotides: TGTGCCAGCAGCGGGCCCGGGACGCCCAATTCACCCCTCCACTTT.

This clonotype was seen only a few times. The chain joins TRBV9 to TRBJ1-5; a possible D gene is TRBD1 (5 bases). The germline V and J ends were trimmed by 2 bases and 2 bases, with 11 bases remaining between them. Germline V CDR1 and CDR2: SGDLS, YYNGEE. CDR3 length: 15 residues. CDR3 bases: TGTGCCAGCAGCGTCGGGACTGTGGGCAATCAGCCCCAGCATTTT. Translation gives CASSVGTVGNQPQHF. The full variable domain, in which reference TRBV9 and TRBJ1-5 provide the parts outside the CDR3, is DSGVTQTPKHLITATGQRVTLRCSPRSGDLSVYWYQQSLDQGLQFLIQYYNGEERAKGNILERFSAQQFPDLHSELNLSSLELGDSALYFCASSVGTVGNQPQHFGDGTRLSIL.

In this sample, this clonotype turned up a few times. The gene calls are TRBV5-4 and TRBJ2-7; possible D gene TRBD1, 5 bases. The CDR3 extends over 16 amino acids. Germline lookup yields CDR1 SGHNT and CDR2 YYREEE (reference sequence). V gave up 4 bases and J gave up 3 bases, with 20 bases separating them. The chain's CDR3 is CASSAYIGVTGYEQYF. For the CDR3, the DNA is TGTGCCAGCAGCGCCTACATAGGGGTGACGGGCTACGAGCAGTACTTC.

This clonotype is deemed medium-sized. The rearrangement links TRBV10-2 to TRBJ2-1, with TRBD1 matching 10 bases. Germline V CDR1 and CDR2: WSHSY, SAAADI. CDR3 length: 15 residues. Trimming cost V 5 bases and J 9 bases; bases outside gene matches: 10. CDR3: CASSPRGQGQSEQFF. The DNA for the CDR3 is TGCGCCAGCAGTCCCCGGGGACAGGGGCAAAGTGAGCAGTTCTTC.

As for this clonotype: This may arise from a read error, as a much more abundant clone is one base away. The chain has TRBV25-1 and TRBJ2-3, with D uncertain. Trimming pared 8 bases from V and 6 bases from J, leaving 12 bases between. This CDR3 contains 12 residues. Germline values: CDR1 MGHDK, CDR2 SYGVNS. CDR3 amino acids: CASGAPRDTQYF. In DNA form, the CDR3 reads TGTGCCAGCGGTGCCCCAAGGGATACGCAGTATTTT.

This chain connects TRBV20-1 to TRBJ1-1; D call uncertain. Germline V gives CDR1 DFQATT, CDR2 SNEGSKA (reference sequence). V lost 6 bases and J lost 7, with 21 bases in between. The CDR3 consists of 14 residues. CDR3 in DNA: TGCAGTGCCGGAAGGACGAATTGGAACGGTGAAGCTTTCTTT. As protein: CSAGRTNWNGEAFF.

The rearrangement links TRBV28 to TRBJ1-5; D gene ambiguous. Germline CDR1 is MDHEN and CDR2 is SYDVKM. V lost 2 bases, J lost 3 bases, and 8 bases lay in between. This CDR3 has 14 residues. CDR3 region: CASSLEGFNQPQHF. The DNA for the CDR3 is TGTGCCAGCAGTTTAGAGGGTTTCAATCAGCCCCAGCATTTT.